These 23 T cell receptor beta chains originate from one sample sequenced in a study of shared clonotypes between healthy human individuals. Repertoires were generated with immunoSEQ multiplex PCR, while TCRdb's copy carries only in-frame clones and drops some. The repertoire has over a million clones, 65% to 75% of them found once; the top ten carry approximately 1.5%. Sequenced sample: memory CD4+ T cells sorted from blood. The subset is: CD45RA-negative fraction. These receptors were taken from a man younger than 35 in good health.

J is TRBJ2-3 and V is TRBV9; D is perhaps TRBD1 (6 bases). This CDR3 spans 17 amino acids. V was cut by 1 base and J by 2 bases, with 17 bases left in between. Germline loops: CDR1 SGDLS, CDR2 YYNGEE. The CDR3 DNA sequence: TGTGCCAGCAGCGTATTCGGTGGGGGCATTTCCACAGATACGCAGTATTTT. Amino acid sequence: CASSVFGGGISTDTQYF.

The chain joins TRBV9 to TRBJ2-6; D uncertain. Germline CDR1 and CDR2: SGDLS and YYNGEE. Deletions cut 7 bases from V and 1 base from J, with 6 bases between. CDR3 length equals 13 residues. The CDR3 loop reads CASGQSGANVLTF. The CDR3 DNA follows: TGTGCCAGCGGCCAGTCTGGGGCCAACGTCCTGACTTTC. The full variable domain, in which reference TRBV9 and TRBJ2-6 provide the parts outside the CDR3, is DSGVTQTPKHLITATGQRVTLRCSPRSGDLSVYWYQQSLDQGLQFLIQYYNGEERAKGNILERFSAQQFPDLHSELNLSSLELGDSALYFCASGQSGANVLTFGAGSRLTVL.

The V call is TRBV5-1, the J call TRBJ2-7; D is possibly TRBD1 or TRBD2 (6 bases each). In germline, CDR1 is SGHRS, CDR2 YFSETQ. The V gene lost 4 bases and the J gene lost 0 bases, with 17 bases spanning the gap. The CDR3 runs to 16 residues. CDR3 coding DNA: TGCGCCAGCAGCCCTCTTGGGACGGGGGCCTCCTACGAGCAGTACTTC. Its protein is CASSPLGTGASYEQYF. The full variable domain, completed using reference TRBV5-1 and TRBJ2-7, is KAGVTQTPRYLIKTRGQQVTLSCSPISGHRSVSWYQQTPGQGLQFLFEYFSETQRNKGNFPGRFSGRQFSNSRSEMNVSTLELGDSALYLCASSPLGTGASYEQYFGPGTRLTVT.

V is TRBV6-5 and J is TRBJ2-5; the match to TRBD1 covers 8 bases. Trimming at V came to 0 bases and at J to 6 bases, leaving 3 bases not matched to a gene. CDR1 MNHEY and CDR2 SVGAGI come from the germline V gene. This CDR3 is built from 14 residues. The CDR3 DNA reads TGTGCCAGCAGTTACTCGGACAGGGTGCAGACCCAGTACTTC. The encoded protein is CASSYSDRVQTQYF.

This sequence joins TRBV6-1 and TRBJ2-3, with D possibly TRBD1 on 6 matching bases. The CDR3 length is 15 residues. From germline, CDR1 is MNHNS and CDR2 SASEGT. V lost 5 bases and J lost 1, with 13 bases in between. CDR3 region: CASSLQGPRTDTQYF. The CDR3 coding sequence is TGTGCCAGCAGTTTACAGGGACCTCGCACAGATACGCAGTATTTT.

The CDR3 sequence: CASIRTSGVTGELFF. The DNA for the CDR3 is TGTGCCAGCATTCGGACTAGCGGGGTCACCGGGGAGCTGTTTTTT. This chain uses TRBV2 with TRBJ2-2; 12 bases are a match to TRBD2. CDR1 and CDR2 from the germline V gene are SNHLY and FYNNEI. The V gene end was trimmed by 7 bases and the J gene end by 4 bases; junction bases not matched to a gene: 4. The CDR3 has 15 amino acids.

About this clone: A clone one base away is much larger, so this may be a read error. The identical CDR3 is also encoded by other nucleotide sequences in the sample. CDR3 region: CASSRQGNYGYTF. Written as DNA, the CDR3 is TGTGCCAGCAGCCGACAGGGGAACTATGGCTACACCTTC. The gene calls are TRBV2 and TRBJ1-2, with TRBD1 identical over 8 bases. The CDR3 extends over 13 amino acids. Germline V lookup: CDR1 SNHLY, CDR2 FYNNEI. Trimming took 6 bases from V and 2 from J; bases not matched to a gene: 2.

In this sample, this clone turned up a few times. The chain joins TRBV10-1 to TRBJ2-3; D is unresolved. V lost 6 bases, J lost 0 bases, and 13 bases lay in between. This CDR3 has 15 residues. The germline V gene has CDR1 WNHNN and CDR2 SYGVQD (reference sequence). This CDR3 is CASSEDLQSTDTQYF. The CDR3 DNA sequence: TGCGCCAGCAGCGAGGACCTTCAGAGCACAGATACGCAGTATTTT.

The V call is TRBV25-1, the J call TRBJ2-7; no clear D. CDR1 is MGHDK and CDR2 is SYGVNS in the germline V gene. Trimming took 4 bases from V and 0 from J, leaving 4 bases between them. CDR3 length: 12 residues. This chain's CDR3 is CASSASSYEQYF. CDR3 in DNA: TGTGCCAGCAGTGCCAGCTCCTACGAGCAGTACTTC.

The chain recombines TRBV5-5 with TRBJ1-2; D not resolved. The CDR3 runs to 15 residues. The ends were cut back, 5 bases at V and 1 base at J, with 15 bases in the middle. Germline values: CDR1 SGHKS, CDR2 YYEKEE (reference sequence). The CDR3 sequence is CASSRSVQDNYGYTF. The DNA for the CDR3 is TGTGCCAGCAGTCGATCAGTCCAAGATAACTATGGCTACACCTTC.

V and J are TRBV4-1 and TRBJ2-2; maybe TRBD1 (6 bases). The V and J ends lost 4 bases and 1 base respectively, with 13 bases between them. CDR3 length: 16 amino acids. From germline, CDR1 is MGHRA and CDR2 YSYEKL. The CDR3 spells CASSRDGTQNTGELFF. CDR3 coding DNA: TGCGCCAGCAGCCGCGACGGGACACAGAACACCGGGGAGCTGTTTTTT.

The chain carries TRBV7-2 and TRBJ2-3; TRBD2 agrees at 9 bases. Germline V CDR1 and CDR2: SGHTA, FQGNSA. The CDR3 extends over 17 amino acids. The J segment lost 6 bases and the V segment lost 5 bases, leaving 15 bases of the junction unmatched. The CDR3 nucleotides are TGTGCCAGCAGCCCAAGTATTCGCGGGAGGGCTAGTGATACGCAGTATTTT. This codes for CASSPSIRGRASDTQYF.

The V and J genes are TRBV11-2 and TRBJ2-4; no clear D. V gave up 5 bases and J gave up 0 bases, with 11 bases separating them. CDR1 is SGHAT, CDR2 FQNNGV, per germline. This CDR3 spans 15 amino acids. As DNA, the CDR3 is TGTGCCAGCAGCCATCGAATTCTAGCCAAAAACATTCAGTACTTC. It translates to CASSHRILAKNIQYF.

The chain is built from TRBV7-2 and TRBJ2-7; D is unresolved. CDR3 length: 15 amino acids. Looked up from germline, CDR1 is SGHTA and CDR2 is FQGNSA. The ends were cut back, 3 bases at V and 3 bases at J, with 15 bases in the middle. The CDR3 loop is CASSFDKGYFYEQYF. CDR3 bases: TGTGCCAGCAGCTTCGACAAAGGTTACTTCTACGAGCAGTACTTC. Combining the CDR3 with reference TRBV7-2 and TRBJ2-7 gives the whole variable domain GAGVSQSPSNKVTEKGKDVELRCDPISGHTALYWYRQSLGQGLEFLIYFQGNSAPDKSGLPSDRFSAERTGGSVSTLTIQRTQQEDSAVYLCASSFDKGYFYEQYFGPGTRLTVT.

The chain is built from TRBV28 and TRBJ2-7; TRBD1 matches at 8 bases. V shed 2 bases, J shed 6 bases, and the junction held 6 bases outside the gene matches. In germline, CDR1 is MDHEN, CDR2 SYDVKM. The CDR3 is 14 amino acids. CDR3 loop: CASSLGQGPFEQYF. The CDR3 DNA follows: TGTGCCAGCAGTTTAGGACAGGGCCCCTTCGAGCAGTACTTC.

This clone was counted only a few times. The V gene is TRBV11-3, the J gene TRBJ2-1, with D perhaps TRBD2 (6 bases). In germline, CDR1 is SGHNT, CDR2 YENEEA. V was cut by 0 bases and J by 0 bases, with 12 bases left in between. CDR3 length equals 17 residues. CDR3 nucleotides: TGTGCCAGCAGCTTAGATGAGGCGGGGAGCTCCTACAATGAGCAGTTCTTC. It encodes CASSLDEAGSSYNEQFF. Full variable domain (outside the CDR3, taken from reference TRBV11-3 and TRBJ2-1): EAGVVQSPRYKIIEKKQPVAFWCNPISGHNTLYWYLQNLGQGPELLIRYENEEAVDDSQLPKDRFSAERLKGVDSTLKIQPAELGDSAVYLCASSLDEAGSSYNEQFFGPGTRLTVL.

The chain is built from TRBV28 and TRBJ1-6; 7 positions agree with TRBD1. CDR1 is MDHEN, CDR2 SYDVKM, per germline. J lost 7 bases, V lost 7 bases, and 13 bases had no gene match. CDR3 length equals 16 residues. CDR3 in amino acids: CASTKDRSTWNSPLHF. The CDR3 DNA reads as TGTGCCAGCACCAAGGACAGGTCGACGTGGAATTCACCCCTCCACTTT.

A remark on this clone: One end of the junction fails to match germline, which may point to a read error. The chain carries TRBV6-1 and TRBJ1-6; D gene uncertain. The germline V gene encodes CDR1 MNHNS and CDR2 SASEGT. The CDR3 is 14 residues long. The CDR3 protein is CASSELGQNSSLHF. CDR3 sequence (DNA): TGTGCCAGCAGTGAACTGGGTCAGAATTCATCCCTCCACTTT.

The chain is built from TRBV2 and TRBJ2-2; D might be TRBD1 (6 bases). In germline, CDR1 is SNHLY, CDR2 FYNNEI. V lost 2 bases and J lost 3, with 10 bases in between. The CDR3 runs to 15 residues. DNA of the CDR3: TGTGCCAGCAGTGAACAGGGGCGATACACCGGGGAGCTGTTTTTT. Its protein product is CASSEQGRYTGELFF.

V is TRBV10-2 and J is TRBJ1-1; no definite D call. This CDR3 has 13 amino acids. V was clipped by 7 bases and J by 6 bases, with 15 bases between them. The germline V gene has CDR1 WSHSY and CDR2 SAAADI. The CDR3 loop is CASISALEAEAFF. In DNA, the CDR3 is TGCGCCAGCATTTCGGCCCTCGAAGCTGAAGCTTTCTTT.

The sample holds a few counts of this clone. The genes are TRBV11-2 and TRBJ2-7; TRBD2 agrees at 9 bases. V lost 0 bases, J lost 4 bases, and 16 bases stayed unmatched. Germline CDR1 SGHAT, CDR2 FQNNGV. This CDR3 contains 19 residues. The CDR3 nucleotides are TGTGCCAGCAGCTTAGAATCGGCAGGGGGGACTAGCCTTCTGTACGAGCAGTACTTC. It encodes CASSLESAGGTSLLYEQYF.

The chain is built from TRBV28 and TRBJ1-1, with unresolved D. Germline CDR1 is MDHEN and CDR2 is SYDVKM. The CDR3 extends over 14 amino acids. Trimming pared 4 bases from V and 5 bases from J, leaving 14 bases between. The CDR3 is CASSSKGGWTEAFF. The CDR3 nucleotides read TGTGCCAGCAGTTCCAAGGGAGGATGGACTGAAGCTTTCTTT. Looking up the rest from reference TRBV28 and TRBJ1-1 gives the full variable domain: DVKVTQSSRYLVKRTGEKVFLECVQDMDHENMFWYRQDPGLGLRLIYFSYDVKMKEKGDIPEGYSVSREKKERFSLILESASTNQTSMYLCASSSKGGWTEAFFGQGTRLTVV.

The CDR3 DNA is TGTGCCACCCTCAGGACTAGCGGGGCCCGGGAGACCCAGTACTTC. Amino acid sequence: CATLRTSGARETQYF. The chain is built from TRBV28 and TRBJ2-5, with 12 bases that match TRBD2. The CDR3 is made up of 15 amino acids. Germline V CDR1 and CDR2: MDHEN, SYDVKM. With V trimmed by 10 bases and J by 5 bases, 11 bases remained unmatched.